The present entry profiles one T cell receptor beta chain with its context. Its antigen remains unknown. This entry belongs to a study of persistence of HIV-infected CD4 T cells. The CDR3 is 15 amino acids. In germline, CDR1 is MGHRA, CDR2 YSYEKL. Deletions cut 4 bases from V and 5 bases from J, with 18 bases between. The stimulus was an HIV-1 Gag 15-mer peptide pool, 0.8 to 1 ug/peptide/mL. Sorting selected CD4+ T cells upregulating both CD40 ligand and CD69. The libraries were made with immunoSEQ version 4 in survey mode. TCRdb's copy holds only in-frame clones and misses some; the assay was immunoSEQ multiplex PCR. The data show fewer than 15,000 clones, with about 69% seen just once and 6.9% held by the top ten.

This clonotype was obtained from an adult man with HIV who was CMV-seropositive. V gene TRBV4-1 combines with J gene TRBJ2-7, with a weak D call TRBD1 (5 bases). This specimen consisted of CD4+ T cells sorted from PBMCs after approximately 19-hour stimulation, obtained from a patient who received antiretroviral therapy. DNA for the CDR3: TGCGCCAGCAGCCTTACCCGGCGCCAGGGTGACGAGCAGTACTTC. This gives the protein CASSLTRRQGDEQYF.